This T cell receptor beta chain was profiled in a study of T cells in Graves' hyperthyroidism and ophthalmopathy. Points from the study as a whole: A 13 V-J signature model discriminated ophthalmopathy versus stable hyperthyroidism. Most clonotypes that expanded in the thyroid above 0.001 also showed up in blood.

It was uncontrolled infection, other autoimmune disease, pregnancy or lactation that excluded patients. PBMCs were collected from a 10 ml volume of fresh peripheral blood. As concerns this clonotype: Its antigen is currently unknown.

Amplification of TCR beta CDR3 regions used RNA as the template. A first-round RT-PCR of the TCR CDR3 used the HTBI primer set. Each CDR3 protein is one row after TCRdb ran MiXCR on the multiplex PCR reads. The table records around 700,000 distinct CDR3 sequences, roughly 32% of them present only once. Germline CDR1 LNHDA, CDR2 SQIVND (reference sequence). The CDR3 runs to 17 residues. V gave up 0 bases and J gave up 8 bases, with 22 bases separating them. The sequenced sample was blood. The chain has TRBV19 and TRBJ1-2; D is unresolved. The receptor's source is a woman between 35 and 50 years old with Graves' hyperthyroidism. The CDR3 sequence: CASSIDLWAAGLEGYTF. For the CDR3, the DNA is TGTGCCAGTAGTATAGATCTATGGGCGGCAGGATTAGAGGGCTACACCTTC.